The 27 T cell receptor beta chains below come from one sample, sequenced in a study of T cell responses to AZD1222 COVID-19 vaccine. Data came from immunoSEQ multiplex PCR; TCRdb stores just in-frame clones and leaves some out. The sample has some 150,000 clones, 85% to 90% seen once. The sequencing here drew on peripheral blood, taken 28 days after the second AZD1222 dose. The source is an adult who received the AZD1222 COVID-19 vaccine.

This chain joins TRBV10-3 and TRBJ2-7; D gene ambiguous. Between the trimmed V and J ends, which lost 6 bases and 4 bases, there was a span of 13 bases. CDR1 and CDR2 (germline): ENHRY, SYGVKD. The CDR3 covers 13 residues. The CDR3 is CAIRPPTRYEQYF. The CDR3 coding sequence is TGTGCCATCAGGCCTCCGACACGGTACGAGCAGTACTTC.

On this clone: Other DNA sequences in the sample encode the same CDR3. This CDR3 reads CASSIGRGPYEQYF. CDR3 DNA: TGTGCCAGTAGTATAGGCCGAGGACCCTACGAGCAGTACTTC. J is TRBJ2-7 and V is TRBV19; D gene ambiguous. The length of the CDR3 is 14 residues. With 1 base removed from V and 2 bases from J, the gap between germline ends came to 9 bases. Germline CDR1 LNHDA, CDR2 SQIVND (reference sequence).

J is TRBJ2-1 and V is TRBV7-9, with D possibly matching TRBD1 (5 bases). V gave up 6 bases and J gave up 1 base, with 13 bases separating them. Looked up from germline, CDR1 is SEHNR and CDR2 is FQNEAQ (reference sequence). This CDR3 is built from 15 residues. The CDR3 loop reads CASSVAPGSYNEQFF. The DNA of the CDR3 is TGTGCCAGCAGTGTGGCTCCAGGGTCCTACAATGAGCAGTTCTTC.

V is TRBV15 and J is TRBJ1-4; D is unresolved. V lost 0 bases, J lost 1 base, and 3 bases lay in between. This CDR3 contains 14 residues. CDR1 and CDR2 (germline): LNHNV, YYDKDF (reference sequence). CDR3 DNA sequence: TGTGCCACCAGCAGAGATCTAACTAATGAAAAACTGTTTTTT. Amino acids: CATSRDLTNEKLFF. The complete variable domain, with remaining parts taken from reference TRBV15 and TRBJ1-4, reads DAMVIQNPRYQVTQFGKPVTLSCSQTLNHNVMYWYQQKSSQAPKLLFHYYDKDFNNEADTPDNFQSRRPNTSFCFLDIRSPGLGDTAMYLCATSRDLTNEKLFFGSGTQLSVL.

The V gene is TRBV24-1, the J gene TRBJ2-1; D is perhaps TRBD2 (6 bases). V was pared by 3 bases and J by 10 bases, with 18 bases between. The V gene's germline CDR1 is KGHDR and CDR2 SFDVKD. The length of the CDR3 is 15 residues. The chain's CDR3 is CATSDPRDGNLEQFF. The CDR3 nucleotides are TGTGCCACCAGTGATCCGCGGGACGGAAACCTAGAGCAGTTCTTC.

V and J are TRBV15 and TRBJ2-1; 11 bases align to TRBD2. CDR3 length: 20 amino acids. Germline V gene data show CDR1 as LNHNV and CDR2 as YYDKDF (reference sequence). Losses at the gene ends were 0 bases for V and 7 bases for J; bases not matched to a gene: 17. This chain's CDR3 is CATSRDKGQGLAGGPNEQFF. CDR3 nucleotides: TGTGCCACCAGCAGAGATAAGGGACAGGGATTAGCGGGAGGGCCGAATGAGCAGTTCTTC.

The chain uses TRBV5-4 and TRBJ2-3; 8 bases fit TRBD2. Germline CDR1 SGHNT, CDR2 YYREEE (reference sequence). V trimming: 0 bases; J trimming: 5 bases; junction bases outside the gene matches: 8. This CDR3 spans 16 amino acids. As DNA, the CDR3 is TGTGCCAGCAGCTTGGCCGGGGGGGCCGAGGGAGATACGCAGTATTTT. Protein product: CASSLAGGAEGDTQYF.

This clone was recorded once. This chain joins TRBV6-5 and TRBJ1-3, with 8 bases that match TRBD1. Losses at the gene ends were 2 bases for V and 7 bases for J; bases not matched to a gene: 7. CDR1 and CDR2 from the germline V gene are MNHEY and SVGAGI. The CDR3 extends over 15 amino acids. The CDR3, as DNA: TGTGCCAGCAGTTACGCCAGGACAGGGATGAACACCATATATTTT. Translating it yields CASSYARTGMNTIYF.

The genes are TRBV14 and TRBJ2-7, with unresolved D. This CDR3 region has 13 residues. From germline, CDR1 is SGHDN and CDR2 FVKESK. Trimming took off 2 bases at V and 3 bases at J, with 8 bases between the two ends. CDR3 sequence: CASSQLVSYEQYF. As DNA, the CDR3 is TGTGCCAGCAGCCAACTGGTGAGCTACGAGCAGTACTTC.

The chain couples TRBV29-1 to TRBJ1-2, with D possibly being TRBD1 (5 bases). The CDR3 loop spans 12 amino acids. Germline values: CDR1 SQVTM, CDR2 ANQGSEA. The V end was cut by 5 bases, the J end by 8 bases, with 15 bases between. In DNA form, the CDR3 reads TGCAGCGTTTCGACAGCCTCCGGGGGCTACACCTTC. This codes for CSVSTASGGYTF.

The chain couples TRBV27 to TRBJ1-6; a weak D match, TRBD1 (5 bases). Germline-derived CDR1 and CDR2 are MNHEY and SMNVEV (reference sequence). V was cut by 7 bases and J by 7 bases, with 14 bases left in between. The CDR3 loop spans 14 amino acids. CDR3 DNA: TGTGCCAGCACCCGACAGATACTAAATTCACCCCTCCACTTT. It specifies CASTRQILNSPLHF.

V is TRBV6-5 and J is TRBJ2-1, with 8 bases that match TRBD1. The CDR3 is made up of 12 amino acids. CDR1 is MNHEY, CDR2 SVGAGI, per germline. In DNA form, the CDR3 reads TGTGCGGGCCAGGGGGCAGGTAATGAGCAGTTCTTC. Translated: CAGQGAGNEQFF.

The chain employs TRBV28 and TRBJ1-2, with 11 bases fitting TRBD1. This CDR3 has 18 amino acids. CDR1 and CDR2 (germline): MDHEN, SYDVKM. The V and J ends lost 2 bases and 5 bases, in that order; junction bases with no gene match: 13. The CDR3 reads CASSLLEGQGGSRYGYTF. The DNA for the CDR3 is TGTGCCAGCAGTTTACTGGAGGGACAGGGGGGCTCTCGTTATGGCTACACCTTC.

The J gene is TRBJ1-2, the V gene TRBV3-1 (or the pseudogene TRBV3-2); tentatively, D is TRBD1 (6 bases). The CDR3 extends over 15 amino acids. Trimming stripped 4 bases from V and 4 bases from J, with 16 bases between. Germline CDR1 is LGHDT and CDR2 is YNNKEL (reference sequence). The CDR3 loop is CASSLSAGESYGYTF. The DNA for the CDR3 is TGTGCCAGCAGCCTAAGCGCAGGGGAAAGCTATGGCTACACCTTC.

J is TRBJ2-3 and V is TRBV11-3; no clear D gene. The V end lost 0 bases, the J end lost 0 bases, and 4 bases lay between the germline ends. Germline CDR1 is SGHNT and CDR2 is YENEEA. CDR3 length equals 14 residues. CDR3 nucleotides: TGTGCCAGCAGCTTAGATCCCAGCACAGATACGCAGTATTTT. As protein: CASSLDPSTDTQYF.

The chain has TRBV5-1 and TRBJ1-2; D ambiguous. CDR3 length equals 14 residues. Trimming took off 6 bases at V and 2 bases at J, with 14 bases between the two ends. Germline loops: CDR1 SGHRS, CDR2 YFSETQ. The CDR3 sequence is CASKLDGLNYGYTF. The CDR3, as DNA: TGCGCCAGCAAGTTGGACGGCCTGAACTATGGCTACACCTTC.

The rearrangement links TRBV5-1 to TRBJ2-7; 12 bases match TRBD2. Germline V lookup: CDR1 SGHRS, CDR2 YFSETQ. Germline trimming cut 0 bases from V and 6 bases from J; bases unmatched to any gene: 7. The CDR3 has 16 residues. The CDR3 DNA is TGCGCCAGCAGCTTGGAGCCTAGCGGGAGGGCGCGCGAGCAGTACTTC. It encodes CASSLEPSGRAREQYF.

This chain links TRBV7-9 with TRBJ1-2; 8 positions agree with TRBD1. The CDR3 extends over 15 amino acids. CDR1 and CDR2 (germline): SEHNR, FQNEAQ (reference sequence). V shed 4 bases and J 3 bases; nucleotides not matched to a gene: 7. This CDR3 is CASSSPGTGYYGYTF. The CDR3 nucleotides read TGTGCCAGCAGCTCCCCCGGGACAGGCTACTATGGCTACACCTTC.

CDR3 sequence reads: CASPPTGITYEQYF. The CDR3 nucleotides read TGTGCCAGCCCTCCGACCGGGATAACCTACGAGCAGTACTTC. V is TRBV6-5 and J is TRBJ2-7; tentatively, D is TRBD2 (5 bases). The CDR3 sequence is 14 residues long. V dropped 8 bases and J dropped 2 bases, with 16 bases sitting between them. Per germline, CDR1 MNHEY and CDR2 SVGAGI.

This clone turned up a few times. As DNA, the CDR3 is TGTGCCAGCAGCCCCCAGTCAGGGACAACTAATGAAAAACTGTTTTTT. Its protein product is CASSPQSGTTNEKLFF. The V call is TRBV5-4, the J call TRBJ1-4; possibly TRBD1 for D (5 bases). Trimming cost V 4 bases and J 0 bases, with 13 bases left between them. The CDR3 is made up of 16 amino acids. CDR1 and CDR2 from the germline V gene are SGHNT and YYREEE (reference sequence).

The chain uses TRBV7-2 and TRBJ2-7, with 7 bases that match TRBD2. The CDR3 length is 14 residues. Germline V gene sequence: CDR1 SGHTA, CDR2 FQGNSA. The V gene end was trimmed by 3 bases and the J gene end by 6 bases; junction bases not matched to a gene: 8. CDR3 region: CASSFQRGDGEQYF. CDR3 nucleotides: TGTGCCAGCAGCTTTCAACGGGGGGACGGCGAGCAGTACTTC. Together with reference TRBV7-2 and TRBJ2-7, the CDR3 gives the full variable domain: GAGVSQSPSNKVTEKGKDVELRCDPISGHTALYWYRQSLGQGLEFLIYFQGNSAPDKSGLPSDRFSAERTGGSVSTLTIQRTQQEDSAVYLCASSFQRGDGEQYFGPGTRLTVT.

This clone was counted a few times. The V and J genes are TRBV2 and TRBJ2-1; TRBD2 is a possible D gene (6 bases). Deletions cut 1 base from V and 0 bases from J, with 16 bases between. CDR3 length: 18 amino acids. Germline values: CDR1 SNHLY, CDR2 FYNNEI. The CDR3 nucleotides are TGTGCCAGCAGTGAAGTCCCCGTAGCGGCGCTCTCCTACAATGAGCAGTTCTTC. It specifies CASSEVPVAALSYNEQFF.

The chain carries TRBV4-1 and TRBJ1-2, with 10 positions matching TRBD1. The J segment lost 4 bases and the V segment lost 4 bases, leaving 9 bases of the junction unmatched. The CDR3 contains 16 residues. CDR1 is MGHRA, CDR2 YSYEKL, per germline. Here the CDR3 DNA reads TGCGCCAGCAGCCCTCGGGACAGGGGTCTCCCCTATGGCTACACCTTC. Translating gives CASSPRDRGLPYGYTF.

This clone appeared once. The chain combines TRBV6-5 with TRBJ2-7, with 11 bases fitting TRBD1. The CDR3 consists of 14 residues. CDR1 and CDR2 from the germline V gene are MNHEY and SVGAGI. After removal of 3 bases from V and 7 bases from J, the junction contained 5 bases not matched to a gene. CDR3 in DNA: TGTGCCAGCAGTTATGGGACAGGGGGGTTAGAGCAGTACTTC. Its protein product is CASSYGTGGLEQYF.

In nucleotides, the CDR3 is TGCAGCGTTGAAGGCCCGGGACTAGCGGGACCCTACAATGAGCAGTTCTTC. Its translation: CSVEGPGLAGPYNEQFF. The chain uses TRBV29-1 and TRBJ2-1; the match to TRBD2 covers 13 bases. The CDR3 spans 17 residues. Germline V CDR1 and CDR2: SQVTM, ANQGSEA. V was pared by 1 base and J by 2 bases, with 5 bases of the junction left unmatched.

The CDR3 DNA sequence: TGTGCCAGCAGCTTAGATGGGGCGAGGGAGTACTTC. Residues: CASSLDGAREYF. The chain uses TRBV11-2 and TRBJ2-7; either TRBD1 or TRBD2 may supply D (5 bases each). CDR1 is SGHAT and CDR2 is FQNNGV in the germline V gene. The CDR3 runs to 12 residues. Trimming left V 0 bases short and J 11 bases short, with 11 bases between.

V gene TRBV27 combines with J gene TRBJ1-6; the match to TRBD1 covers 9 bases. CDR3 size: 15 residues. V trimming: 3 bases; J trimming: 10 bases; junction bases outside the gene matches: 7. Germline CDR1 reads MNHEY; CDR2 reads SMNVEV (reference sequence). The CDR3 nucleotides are TGTGCCAGCAGTTTCCGGGACAGGGCTGTCTCACCCCTCCACTTT. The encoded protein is CASSFRDRAVSPLHF.